The sample holds many counts of the clone carrying this T cell receptor (beta chain). Its antigen remains unidentified. Full-length variable regions came from constant-region reverse primers plus semi-nested Nested Universal Primer A PCR. In TCRdb, the 5' RACE reads were re-called with MiXCR into one record per CDR3 protein. The repertoire consists of several thousand distinct CDR3 sequences, with 16% occurring once and the leading ten covering roughly 3.6%. Study-wide results and limits: Tumor memory CD4+ T cell TCR gene usage was found to cluster with blood and lymph node memory CD4+ cells and with lymph node naive CD4+ cells.

Sequences were obtained from memory CD4+ T cells sorted from blood. Described subset: memory CD4+ T cells, CD4+CD45RO+CD25-. This TCR came from a female donor with breast cancer.

As DNA, the CDR3 is TGTGCCATCACCGATACTGCCAGCGGAGTCAACACCATATATTTT. It yields the protein CAITDTASGVNTIYF. The genes are TRBV10-3 and TRBJ1-3; D remains unclear. Germline CDR1 is ENHRY and CDR2 is SYGVKD. The length of the CDR3 is 15 residues. Deletions cut 7 bases from V and 7 bases from J, with 20 bases between.